This entry is about one T cell receptor (beta chain). The target antigen is unknown. This specimen comes from a study of T cells expressing NK-cell markers. No DNA is given; TCRdb re-called the 5' RACE reads and lists each CDR3 protein once. The sample's table shows a few hundred thousand distinct CDR3 sequences. General study findings and limits: In a group of several donors, dominant NKG2C+ clonotypes represented roughly 1.0-7.5% of CD8+ T cells. HCMV specificity was not established for the expanded NKG2C+ T cell clones. Similarly, these clonotypes led the CD3+CD56-NKG2C+ fraction as well in a few donors.

The source of this sequence is a man aged 18 to 29 in good health. The material sequenced was blood T cells: a sorted CD56 or NKG2C T cell subset, CD4+ or CD8+ T cells, or bulk PBMC T cells (not recorded which).

CDR3: CASSLGLAGKGELFF. The V call is TRBV7-7, the J call TRBJ2-2; TCRdb proposes TRBD2, but this gene call is untestable without DNA. Per germline, CDR1 SSHAT and CDR2 FNYEAQ (reference sequence). CDR3 length: 15 amino acids. Together with reference TRBV7-7 and TRBJ2-2, the CDR3 gives the full variable domain: GAGVSQSPRYKVTKRGQDVTLRCDPISSHATLYWYQQALGQGPEFLTYFNYEAQPDKSGLPSDRFSAERPEGSISTLTIQRTEQRDSAMYRCASSLGLAGKGELFFGEGSRLTVL.